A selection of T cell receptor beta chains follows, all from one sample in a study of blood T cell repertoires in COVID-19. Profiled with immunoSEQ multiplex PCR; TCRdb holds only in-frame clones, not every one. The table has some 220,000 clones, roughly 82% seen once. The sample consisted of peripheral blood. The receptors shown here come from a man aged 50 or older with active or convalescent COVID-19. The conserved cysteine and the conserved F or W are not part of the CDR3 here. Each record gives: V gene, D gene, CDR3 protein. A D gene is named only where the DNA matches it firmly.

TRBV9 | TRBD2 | ASSATPGLAGGVDTQY
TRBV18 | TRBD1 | ASSPGTGGPSNQPQH
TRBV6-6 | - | ASSYGGAANGYT
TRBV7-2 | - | ASSFTPLSNEKLF
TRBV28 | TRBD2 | ASSHGLAGGELF
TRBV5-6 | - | ASSARRGLQETQY
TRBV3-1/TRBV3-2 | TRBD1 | ASSYGTGNYGYT
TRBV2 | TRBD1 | ASSRDRGNEKLF
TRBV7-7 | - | ASSLGGGVKETQY
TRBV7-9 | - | ASSLSGADTQY
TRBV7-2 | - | ASSLGLSGANVLT
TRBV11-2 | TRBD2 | ASSFGTSGLKQY
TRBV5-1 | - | ASSALNSGTEAF
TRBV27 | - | ASSLAGTLGQPQH
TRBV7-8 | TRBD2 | ASSAPVAGVVGIQY
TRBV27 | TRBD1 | ASSSPDRGRLEQY
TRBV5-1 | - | ASGTRPGHHISGNTIY
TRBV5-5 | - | ASSQTPYRGDTQY
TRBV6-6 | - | ASSPAGRNSYNSPLH
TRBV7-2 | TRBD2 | ASSAQGLDTEQF
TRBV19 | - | ASSIGALYQPQH
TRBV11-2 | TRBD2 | ASSLGLGRPQETQY
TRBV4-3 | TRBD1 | ASSQSTGTRREKLF
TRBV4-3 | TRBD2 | ASSQAGGGQETQY
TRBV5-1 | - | ASSLAPGGSTGELF
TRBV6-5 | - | ASTSSRGAGTEAF
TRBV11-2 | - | ASSLDPGTQY
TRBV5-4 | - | ASSGVGRLSVSEAF
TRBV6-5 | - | ASSRGHNYGYT
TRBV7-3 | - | ASSFGPPSTDTQY
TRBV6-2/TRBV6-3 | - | ASSYIEETQY
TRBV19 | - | ASLPAGQTYEQY
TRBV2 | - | ASRARFWQGKYNEQF
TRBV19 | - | ASSTPGQGGNQPQH
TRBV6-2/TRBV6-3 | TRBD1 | ASSQLRDRGRNEQF
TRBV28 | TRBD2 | ASSSPSGRATGELF
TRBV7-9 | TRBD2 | ASSLASAGDGANVLT
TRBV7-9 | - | ASSHGAGGVVDTQY
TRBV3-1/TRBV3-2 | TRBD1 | ASSQPRDRGSYEQY
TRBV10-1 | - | ASSEGWGRPRDTQY
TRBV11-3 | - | ASSLTPPRRSGETQY
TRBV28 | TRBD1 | ASSLDPQGAGEQY
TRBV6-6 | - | ASSWGSAPGDEQF
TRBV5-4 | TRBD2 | ASSLGTSGGAIADTQY
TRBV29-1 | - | SVDKSLVGGYGYT